The present T cell receptor beta chain was sequenced within a study of cytomegalovirus exposure and HLA in healthy donors. 60 Vbeta and 13 Jbeta primers were used in PCR. Generated by immunoSEQ multiplex PCR, the TCRdb table keeps only in-frame clones and is missing some. The sample lists more than 200,000 clones; about 79% were seen once. Points from the study as a whole: Cytomegalovirus association was listed for approximately 160 TCR beta chains. TRBV6-2, TRBV6-3 and some other V segments were excluded as indistinguishable. DRB1 had the most TCR associations and HLA-C the fewest, a later analysis found, with rates varying by HLA locus.

Germline-derived CDR1 and CDR2 are MNHEY and SMNVEV (reference sequence). The CDR3 covers 16 residues. The trim removed 6 bases at V and 1 base at J, leaving 9 bases unmatched. Turning to this clone: The antigen remains unidentified.

Sequenced input: PBMCs. The chain has TRBV27 and TRBJ1-3, with 7 nucleotides matching TRBD1. This TCR was sampled from a male donor in good health and CMV-seronegative. The CDR3 DNA sequence: TGTGCCAGCAGCCGACAGGGATTGGGTTCTGGAAACACCATATATTTT. This gives the protein CASSRQGLGSGNTIYF.